Below are 19 T cell receptor beta chains sequenced from a single sample in a study of early T cells in non-severe SARS-CoV-2 infection. TCRdb reprocessed the 5' RACE reads with MiXCR, giving one entry per CDR3 protein. The sample holds around 48,000 distinct CDR3 sequences, under 15% seen once. Sequencing was performed on whole blood. The receptors stem from an adult who was a healthcare worker with PCR-confirmed SARS-CoV-2 infection or an uninfected control (not recorded which).

This clonotype came up many times. The chain links TRBV7-9 to TRBJ2-5; D is uncertain. CDR3 size: 12 residues. The germline V and J ends were trimmed by 2 bases and 1 base, with 2 bases remaining between them. Germline CDR1 SEHNR, CDR2 FQNEAQ (reference sequence). The CDR3 nucleotides are TGTGCCAGCAGCTTACTCCAAGAGACCCAGTACTTC. Translation gives CASSLLQETQYF.

This clonotype was observed a handful of times. The gene calls are TRBV7-9 and TRBJ1-2; 9 nucleotides line up with TRBD1. CDR1 is SEHNR, CDR2 FQNEAQ, per germline (reference sequence). CDR3 size: 14 residues. Germline trimming cut 3 bases from V and 8 bases from J; bases unmatched to any gene: 7. CDR3 sequence reads: CASSLGQGPLGYTF. DNA for the CDR3: TGTGCCAGCAGCTTGGGACAGGGTCCCCTCGGCTACACCTTC.

V gene TRBV27 combines with J gene TRBJ1-2; D gene ambiguous. This CDR3 is built from 14 residues. The germline gives CDR1 MNHEY, CDR2 SMNVEV (reference sequence). Trimming removed 5 bases from V and 3 bases from J, with 13 bases in between. CDR3 region: CASSPGPGYYGYTF. In nucleotides, the CDR3 is TGTGCCAGCAGTCCTGGTCCTGGCTACTATGGCTACACCTTC.

The sample holds many counts of this clonotype. The genes are TRBV29-1 and TRBJ2-1, with D tentatively TRBD1 or TRBD2 (5 bases each). The germline V gene has CDR1 SQVTM and CDR2 ANQGSEA. Trimming stripped 3 bases from V and 4 bases from J, with 10 bases between. The CDR3 loop spans 13 amino acids. CDR3 amino acids: CSVEGTNYNEQFF. CDR3 DNA: TGCAGCGTTGAGGGGACCAATTACAATGAGCAGTTCTTC.

Remarks on this clonotype: One junction end does not reproduce the germline sequence, and a read error may be involved. The chain couples TRBV7-7 to TRBJ2-1; the D is unclear. Germline-derived CDR1 and CDR2 are SSHAT and FNYEAQ (reference sequence). The CDR3 has 13 amino acids. DNA of the CDR3: TGTGCTAGCAGCTTAGCCCCCACCGGTGAGCAGTTCTTC. It yields the protein CASSLAPTGEQFF.

Comment on this clonotype: One junction end disagrees with the germline gene, perhaps due to a read error. The chain uses TRBV24-1 and TRBJ2-3; D is possibly TRBD1 (5 bases). Per germline, CDR1 KGHDR and CDR2 SFDVKD. The CDR3 sequence is 13 residues long. CDR3 sequence reads: CATSQGSTDMQYF. In nucleotides, the CDR3 is TGTGCCACCAGCCAGGGTTCCACAGATATGCAGTATTTT.

V and J are TRBV5-1 and TRBJ2-5; D unclear. Trimming pared 1 base from V and 5 bases from J, leaving 6 bases between. The CDR3 has 12 residues. Germline assignment: CDR1 SGHRS and CDR2 YFSETQ. In DNA, the CDR3 is TGCGCCAGCAGCTTGACTATCGAGACCCAGTACTTC. Its protein product is CASSLTIETQYF.

This clonotype has at least ten counts. The J gene is TRBJ2-3, the V gene TRBV14; D is unclear. Germline V gene data show CDR1 as SGHDN and CDR2 as FVKESK. The CDR3 has 12 residues. Deletions cut 1 base from V and 7 bases from J, with 6 bases between. The CDR3 spells CASSQVQNTQYF. The CDR3 coding sequence is TGTGCCAGCAGCCAAGTCCAGAATACGCAGTATTTT.

This clonotype was counted at least ten times. This rearrangement joins TRBV29-1 to TRBJ2-1; 9 bases align to TRBD2. The ends lost 7 bases at V and 0 bases at J; junction bases unmatched: 7. There are 15 residues in the CDR3. The germline CDR1 and CDR2 sequences are SQVTM and ANQGSEA. The chain's CDR3 is CSAPHSGSSYNEQFF. The DNA of the CDR3 is TGCAGCGCGCCACATAGCGGGAGCTCCTACAATGAGCAGTTCTTC.

This clonotype was seen many times. The chain employs TRBV5-1 and TRBJ2-7, with D possibly being TRBD2 (5 bases). CDR1 is SGHRS and CDR2 is YFSETQ in the germline V gene. The CDR3 consists of 13 residues. V dropped 5 bases and J dropped 1 base, with 10 bases sitting between them. CDR3 residues: CASSPPGSYEQYF. Written as DNA, the CDR3 is TGCGCCAGCAGTCCTCCGGGGTCCTACGAGCAGTACTTC.

This clonotype has only a few counts. In nucleotides, the CDR3 is TGTGCCAGCAGTTTAAGTGGGTTGGAGGGGATATACGAGCAGTACTTC. This translates into CASSLSGLEGIYEQYF. The chain uses TRBV28 and TRBJ2-7; tentative D call: TRBD2 (6 bases). Trimming removed 2 bases at V and 4 bases at J, with 18 bases between. The CDR3 is 16 residues long. The germline CDR1 and CDR2 sequences are MDHEN and SYDVKM. Drawing the rest from reference TRBV28 and TRBJ2-7, the complete variable domain is DVKVTQSSRYLVKRTGEKVFLECVQDMDHENMFWYRQDPGLGLRLIYFSYDVKMKEKGDIPEGYSVSREKKERFSLILESASTNQTSMYLCASSLSGLEGIYEQYFGPGTRLTVT.

This clonotype occurred a few times. The V gene is TRBV5-1, the J gene TRBJ2-5; 10 nucleotides agree with TRBD2. The CDR3 covers 14 residues. The V gene's germline CDR1 is SGHRS and CDR2 YFSETQ. The junction had 5 bases not matched to a gene; V was cut back by 4 bases and J by 5 bases. The CDR3 DNA is TGCGCCAGCAGCCCTCAACTAGCGGGGGAGACCCAGTACTTC. Translated, it gives CASSPQLAGETQYF. Complete variable domain (other parts from reference TRBV5-1 and TRBJ2-5): KAGVTQTPRYLIKTRGQQVTLSCSPISGHRSVSWYQQTPGQGLQFLFEYFSETQRNKGNFPGRFSGRQFSNSRSEMNVSTLELGDSALYLCASSPQLAGETQYFGPGTRLLVL.

This clonotype was seen repeatedly, ten times or more. This chain uses TRBV20-1 with TRBJ2-3; TRBD1 agrees at 9 bases. The V gene end was trimmed by 2 bases and the J gene end by 5 bases; junction bases not matched to a gene: 11. CDR1 and CDR2 (germline): DFQATT, SNEGSKA (reference sequence). The CDR3 runs 16 residues. The CDR3 here is CSARSPGQGIVDTQYF. In DNA, the CDR3 is TGCAGTGCTAGATCCCCGGGACAGGGTATAGTAGATACGCAGTATTTT.

This clonotype was observed at least ten times. This chain joins TRBV25-1 and TRBJ1-1, with 9 bases that match TRBD1. The length of the CDR3 is 16 residues. The junction had 5 bases not matched to a gene; V was cut back by 0 bases and J by 3 bases. Germline-derived CDR1 and CDR2 are MGHDK and SYGVNS. The DNA of the CDR3 is TGTGCCAGCAGTGAATATATGGGACAGGGCGACACTGAAGCTTTCTTT. Amino acids: CASSEYMGQGDTEAFF.

This clonotype has just one count. This chain joins TRBV7-2 and TRBJ2-2; D assignment may be TRBD1 or TRBD2 (5 bases each). V shed 6 bases and J shed 8 bases, with 13 bases lying between them. Germline V lookup: CDR1 SGHTA, CDR2 FQGNSA. This CDR3 is 13 amino acids long. CDR3 protein: CASSRDPSGELFF. CDR3 DNA sequence: TGTGCCAGCAGTCGGGACCCTTCTGGGGAGCTGTTTTTT. The entire variable domain, with the rest obtained from reference TRBV7-2 and TRBJ2-2, is as follows: GAGVSQSPSNKVTEKGKDVELRCDPISGHTALYWYRQSLGQGLEFLIYFQGNSAPDKSGLPSDRFSAERTGGSVSTLTIQRTQQEDSAVYLCASSRDPSGELFFGEGSRLTVL.

The table lists this clonotype with many counts. Here the CDR3 DNA reads TGTGCCAGCAGCTTAGCGCAGAGCTCTGGAAACACCATATATTTT. This sequence encodes CASSLAQSSGNTIYF. V gene TRBV7-6 combines with J gene TRBJ1-3; D remains ambiguous. CDR1 is SGHVS and CDR2 is FNYEAQ in the germline V gene. The germline V and J ends were trimmed by 0 bases and 0 bases, with 6 bases remaining between them. The CDR3 sequence is 15 residues long.

This clonotype has at least ten counts. The chain carries TRBV6-5 and TRBJ1-6; no firm D call. The CDR3 totals 14 residues. Germline CDR1 and CDR2: MNHEY and SVGAGI. With 2 bases removed from V and 10 bases from J, the gap between germline ends came to 12 bases. The CDR3, as DNA: TGTGCCAGCAGTTACGGAGACGTCGGGTCACCCCTCCACTTT. It is translated as CASSYGDVGSPLHF.

The gene calls are TRBV7-3 and TRBJ2-2; TRBD1 is a possible D gene (5 bases). This CDR3 contains 15 residues. Trimming left V 2 bases short and J 1 base short, with 8 bases between. Germline V gene sequence: CDR1 SGHTA, CDR2 FQGTGA. This CDR3 is CASSLRQGNTGELFF. The CDR3 DNA is TGTGCCAGCAGCTTACGGCAGGGGAACACCGGGGAGCTGTTTTTT.

This clonotype was recorded a few times. The chain is built from TRBV11-3 and TRBJ2-3; D may be TRBD1 or TRBD2 (6 bases each). Germline values: CDR1 SGHNT, CDR2 YENEEA. This CDR3 contains 12 residues. V was trimmed by 5 bases and J by 6 bases, leaving 9 bases between them. CDR3 in DNA: TGTGCCAGCAGCCTAGGGGGGGATACGCAGTATTTT. Its translation is CASSLGGDTQYF. The whole variable domain, filled in from reference TRBV11-3 and TRBJ2-3, reads EAGVVQSPRYKIIEKKQPVAFWCNPISGHNTLYWYLQNLGQGPELLIRYENEEAVDDSQLPKDRFSAERLKGVDSTLKIQPAELGDSAVYLCASSLGGDTQYFGPGTRLTVL.